The next 32 T cell receptor beta chains were all read from a single sample in a study of Graves' ophthalmopathy and Graves' hyperthyroidism. RNA transcripts yielded amplified TCR beta CDR3 regions. After a first-round RT-PCR with HTBI primers, a second-round multiplex PCR was run. Each CDR3 protein gets one entry after TCRdb re-called the multiplex PCR reads with MiXCR. The sample yields about 220,000 distinct CDR3 sequences, roughly a fifth seen once. Sequencing was done on a sample of peripheral blood. These TCRs come from a woman between 45 and 60 years old with Graves' ophthalmopathy.

This clonotype came up many times. This chain connects TRBV9 to TRBJ2-7; the D call may be TRBD1 or TRBD2 (5 bases each). The germline V gene encodes CDR1 SGDLS and CDR2 YYNGEE. This CDR3 comprises 14 residues. Trimming left V 4 bases short and J 1 base short, with 12 bases between. The CDR3: CASSPGTQSYEQYF. The CDR3 DNA reads TGTGCCAGCAGCCCCGGGACGCAGTCCTACGAGCAGTACTTC.

Many counts were recorded for this clonotype. This chain connects TRBV4-2 to TRBJ1-2, with 8 bases lining up with TRBD1. CDR1 is LGHNA, CDR2 YNFKEQ, per germline. The V gene end was trimmed by 1 base and the J gene end by 2 bases; junction bases not matched to a gene: 0. The CDR3 loop spans 14 amino acids. CDR3: CASSQGTGNYGYTF. The CDR3 DNA is TGTGCCAGCAGCCAAGGGACAGGGAACTATGGCTACACCTTC.

In its sample, this clonotype was seen a few times. The DNA is left out, because the CDR3 cannot be placed on it with certainty; the CDR3 is given as TCRdb lists it. The V and J genes are TRBV28 and TRBJ2-2; the table calls TRBD2, which could not be checked here. The CDR3 has 14 amino acids, counting both end residues. CDR1 is MDHEN and CDR2 is SYDVKM in the germline V gene. This CDR3 is CASSGLARPGSCFF.

This clonotype appeared many times. The chain recombines TRBV6-2 or TRBV6-3 with TRBJ1-1; 8 nucleotides match TRBD1. Germline CDR1 is MNHEY and CDR2 is SVGEGT. This CDR3 comprises 11 residues. The J segment lost 8 bases and the V segment lost 5 bases, leaving 1 base of the junction unmatched. CDR3 DNA sequence: TGTGCCAGCAGTCGGGACAGGGAAGCTTTCTTT. It is translated as CASSRDREAFF.

A remark on this clonotype: An end of the junction differs from the germline gene, which may be a read error. The chain joins TRBV6-2 or TRBV6-3 to TRBJ2-7, with TRBD1 matching 7 bases. The CDR3 loop spans 13 amino acids. CDR1 is MNHEY, CDR2 SVGEGT, per germline. In nucleotides, the CDR3 is TGTGCCACCATGACAGGGCGCGCCTATGAGCAGTACTTC. Translated: CATMTGRAYEQYF.

This clonotype was picked up many times. This rearrangement joins TRBV2 to TRBJ1-1; D call uncertain. The CDR3 is made up of 14 amino acids. Trimming shortened V by 4 bases and J by 6 bases, and 15 bases separated the two germline ends. Germline CDR1 reads SNHLY; CDR2 reads FYNNEI. The CDR3 loop reads CASSGTFWDSEAFF. The CDR3 nucleotides read TGTGCCAGCAGTGGAACATTTTGGGATTCTGAAGCTTTCTTT.

This clonotype was seen ten or more times. V is TRBV6-1 and J is TRBJ1-1, with D perhaps TRBD1 (5 bases). From germline, CDR1 is MNHNS and CDR2 SASEGT. Deletions cut 8 bases from V and 4 bases from J, with 17 bases between. CDR3 length: 14 residues. DNA of the CDR3: TGTGCCAGCGTACCTCCGGGAGGGGCCACTGAAGCTTTCTTT. This sequence encodes CASVPPGGATEAFF.

At least ten counts were recorded for this clonotype. The chain employs TRBV2 and TRBJ1-2; 8 nucleotides line up with TRBD1. The CDR3 sequence is 11 residues long. Germline CDR1 reads SNHLY; CDR2 reads FYNNEI. After removal of 10 bases from V and 7 bases from J, the junction contained 5 bases not matched to a gene. The chain's CDR3 is CATGTGFGYTF. Here the CDR3 DNA reads TGTGCCACTGGGACAGGATTTGGCTACACCTTC.

The V gene is TRBV7-6, the J gene TRBJ2-5; D is perhaps TRBD1 or TRBD2 (6 bases each). V shed 5 bases and J shed 5 bases, with 18 bases lying between them. The CDR3 is made up of 15 amino acids. Germline loops: CDR1 SGHVS, CDR2 FNYEAQ. The CDR3 DNA is TGTGCCAGCAGCAGCGTCCCGGGGGCCGGGGAGACCCAGTACTTC. Its protein product is CASSSVPGAGETQYF.

This clonotype has at least ten counts. The CDR3 sequence: CASSRPGASGSLTAYEQYF. CDR3 bases: TGTGCCAGCAGCCGACCGGGCGCTAGCGGGAGCTTAACCGCCTACGAGCAGTACTTC. The V gene is TRBV11-2, the J gene TRBJ2-7; TRBD2 aligns across 10 bases. CDR3 length: 19 residues. The germline gives CDR1 SGHAT, CDR2 FQNNGV. With V trimmed by 5 bases and J by 2 bases, 18 bases remained unmatched. Using reference TRBV11-2 and TRBJ2-7 for the parts outside the CDR3, the full variable domain is EAGVAQSPRYKIIEKRQSVAFWCNPISGHATLYWYQQILGQGPKLLIQFQNNGVVDDSQLPKDRFSAERLKGVDSTLKIQPAKLEDSAVYLCASSRPGASGSLTAYEQYFGPGTRLTVT.

This chain joins TRBV5-1 and TRBJ2-2; 12 nucleotides line up with TRBD2. Germline V CDR1 and CDR2: SGHRS, YFSETQ. The CDR3 runs 16 residues. The trim removed 3 bases at V and 4 bases at J, leaving 4 bases unmatched. As DNA, the CDR3 is TGCGCCAGCAGCTCACCGGGACTAGCGGGCACCGGGGAGCTGTTTTTT. Protein product: CASSSPGLAGTGELFF.

This clonotype has a count of ten or more. The chain joins TRBV7-9 to TRBJ1-2, with unresolved D. Germline CDR1 SEHNR, CDR2 FQNEAQ (reference sequence). The CDR3 sequence is 13 residues long. Trimming cost V 1 base and J 4 bases, with 7 bases left between them. Written as DNA, the CDR3 is TGTGCCAGCAGCTTAGGATCATCCTATGGCTACACCTTC. This sequence encodes CASSLGSSYGYTF.

This clonotype was seen repeatedly, ten times or more. The gene calls are TRBV12-3 or TRBV12-4 and TRBJ2-7; D not resolved. V was trimmed by 4 bases and J by 5 bases, leaving 6 bases between them. This CDR3 has 11 amino acids. CDR3 sequence: CASSYLHEQYF. The DNA of the CDR3 is TGTGCCAGCAGTTACCTTCACGAGCAGTACTTC.

This clonotype appeared many times. The gene calls are TRBV19 and TRBJ1-1; maybe TRBD1 (5 bases). Trimming took off 5 bases at V and 1 base at J, with 11 bases between the two ends. The CDR3 totals 14 residues. Germline CDR1 LNHDA, CDR2 SQIVND (reference sequence). CDR3 nucleotide sequence: TGTGCCAGTAGTTCATGGGGGGGGAACACTGAAGCTTTCTTT. Protein product: CASSSWGGNTEAFF.

This clonotype showed up many times. The chain is built from TRBV7-2 and TRBJ2-7, with 9 bases that match TRBD1. Germline CDR1 is SGHTA and CDR2 is FQGNSA. V dropped 1 base and J dropped 2; count of bases not matched to a gene: 6. CDR3 length equals 16 residues. CDR3 bases: TGTGCCAGCAGCTTAGGGACAGGGGTAAGACCCTACGAGCAGTACTTC. Residues: CASSLGTGVRPYEQYF.

This clonotype appeared many times. The chain couples TRBV28 to TRBJ2-7; TRBD1 agrees at 7 bases. Germline loops: CDR1 MDHEN, CDR2 SYDVKM. The CDR3 contains 14 residues. V dropped 3 bases and J dropped 4; count of bases not matched to a gene: 6. The CDR3: CASSFAGGEYEQYF. The CDR3 DNA follows: TGTGCCAGCAGTTTCGCAGGGGGAGAGTACGAGCAGTACTTC. Complete variable domain (other parts from reference TRBV28 and TRBJ2-7): DVKVTQSSRYLVKRTGEKVFLECVQDMDHENMFWYRQDPGLGLRLIYFSYDVKMKEKGDIPEGYSVSREKKERFSLILESASTNQTSMYLCASSFAGGEYEQYFGPGTRLTVT.

This clonotype was detected ten times or more. CDR3 loop: CASNPGWALNYGYTF. CDR3 in DNA: TGTGCCAGCAACCCGGGATGGGCCCTTAACTATGGCTACACCTTC. The chain joins TRBV6-1 to TRBJ1-2, with unresolved D. Germline CDR1 is MNHNS and CDR2 is SASEGT. The CDR3 has 15 residues. V lost 7 bases to trimming and J lost 1 base, with 16 bases between them.

There are many counts of this clonotype. This sequence joins TRBV11-2 and TRBJ2-2; D possibly uses TRBD1 or TRBD2 (5 bases each). V lost 4 bases to trimming and J lost 4 bases, with 16 bases between them. The CDR3 length is 16 residues. Germline V CDR1 and CDR2: SGHAT, FQNNGV. The CDR3 DNA follows: TGTGCCAGCAGCTCTCCGGGGCTAGGAGCCACCGGGGAGCTGTTTTTT. Translating it yields CASSSPGLGATGELFF.

The table lists this clonotype with many counts. This sequence joins TRBV28 and TRBJ1-2; D ambiguous. V was clipped by 4 bases and J by 5 bases, with 8 bases between them. Germline V lookup: CDR1 MDHEN, CDR2 SYDVKM. The CDR3 is 12 amino acids. CDR3 protein: CASSWQKYGYTF. CDR3 nucleotide sequence: TGTGCCAGCAGTTGGCAGAAATATGGCTACACCTTC.

In its sample, this clonotype was seen a few times. A much bigger clone sits one base away, suggesting this may be a read error. This rearrangement joins TRBV7-3 to TRBJ2-7; 7 positions match TRBD1. The CDR3 length is 14 residues. Germline V gives CDR1 SGHTA, CDR2 FQGTGA. For the CDR3, the DNA is TGTGCCAGCAGCTTAACGGGACAGACCTACGGGCAGTACTTC. Translation: CASSLTGQTYGQYF.

The table lists this clonotype with many counts. The chain combines TRBV6-1 with TRBJ1-2; 10 nucleotides align to TRBD1. The germline V gene has CDR1 MNHNS and CDR2 SASEGT. The length of the CDR3 is 14 residues. Unmatched junction bases numbered 9, after V lost 7 bases and J lost 7 bases. CDR3 sequence: CASTRGQGDGGYTF. CDR3 nucleotide sequence: TGTGCCAGCACCCGCGGACAGGGGGACGGTGGCTACACCTTC.

This clonotype was found a few times. The chain recombines TRBV20-1 with TRBJ2-5; TRBD1 matches at 10 bases. Germline CDR1 reads DFQATT; CDR2 reads SNEGSKA (reference sequence). V shed 4 bases, J shed 5 bases, and the junction held 13 bases outside the gene matches. The CDR3 length is 16 residues. The CDR3 nucleotides are TGCAGTGCTAATTCTCCGGGACAGGGGACCTGGGAGACCCAGTACTTC. Translating gives CSANSPGQGTWETQYF.

This clonotype has a count of ten or more. The chain carries TRBV27 and TRBJ2-7, with D uncertain. The V end was cut by 3 bases, the J end by 0 bases, with 9 bases between. Looked up from germline, CDR1 is MNHEY and CDR2 is SMNVEV (reference sequence). This CDR3 region has 14 residues. DNA for the CDR3: TGTGCCAGCAGTTTTCGGGCCGTCTCCTACGAGCAGTACTTC. Protein: CASSFRAVSYEQYF.

This clonotype has at least ten counts. The chain employs TRBV11-2 and TRBJ2-2, with D unresolved. This CDR3 has 13 residues. The ends were cut back, 1 base at V and 6 bases at J, with 6 bases in the middle. Germline-derived CDR1 and CDR2 are SGHAT and FQNNGV. CDR3 sequence (DNA): TGTGCCAGCAGCTTAGGAGAAGCCGGGGAGCTGTTTTTT. It is translated as CASSLGEAGELFF.

This clonotype was picked up many times. The V gene is TRBV20-1, the J gene TRBJ2-7, with D possibly matching TRBD2 (6 bases). The germline V gene encodes CDR1 DFQATT and CDR2 SNEGSKA (reference sequence). V was pared by 5 bases and J by 4 bases, with 18 bases between. The CDR3 has 14 residues. CDR3 in DNA: TGCAGTGCTCGGCCTAGCGAGATGGGATACGAGCAGTACTTC. Its translation: CSARPSEMGYEQYF.

The chain couples TRBV20-1 to TRBJ2-7, with D perhaps assigned TRBD1 or TRBD2 (6 bases each). The length of the CDR3 is 15 residues. Trimming cost V 2 bases and J 3 bases, with 17 bases left between them. Per germline, CDR1 DFQATT and CDR2 SNEGSKA (reference sequence). In DNA form, the CDR3 reads TGCAGTGCTAGACGCTCATCCCGGGGGCACTACGAGCAGTACTTC. Encoded protein: CSARRSSRGHYEQYF.

Ten or more counts support this clonotype. The chain couples TRBV28 to TRBJ2-7; the D is unclear. Trimming shortened V by 5 bases and J by 3 bases, and 14 bases separated the two germline ends. From germline, CDR1 is MDHEN and CDR2 SYDVKM. The CDR3 length is 14 residues. The CDR3 spells CASSPPIGGYEQYF. The CDR3 nucleotides read TGTGCCAGCAGTCCGCCTATCGGTGGCTACGAGCAGTACTTC.

This clonotype was counted ten times or more. The rearrangement joins TRBV19 to TRBJ1-5, with D maybe TRBD1 (5 bases). V was pared by 6 bases and J by 2 bases, with 14 bases between. The CDR3 sequence is 15 residues long. Germline CDR1 LNHDA, CDR2 SQIVND (reference sequence). The CDR3 loop reads CASRGLGEGNQPQHF. The DNA of the CDR3 is TGTGCCAGTAGGGGGCTAGGGGAGGGCAATCAGCCCCAGCATTTT.

The J gene is TRBJ2-7, the V gene TRBV20-1; 8 bases are a match to TRBD1. This CDR3 comprises 13 residues. In germline, CDR1 is DFQATT, CDR2 SNEGSKA (reference sequence). V was pared by 1 base and J by 5 bases, with 4 bases of the junction left unmatched. CDR3 loop: CSARGPGGHEQYF. The CDR3 region has the DNA TGCAGTGCTAGAGGCCCAGGGGGCCACGAGCAGTACTTC.

The chain combines TRBV6-4 with TRBJ2-5; D is uncertain. CDR1 and CDR2 (germline): MRHNA, SNTAGT. This CDR3 spans 13 amino acids. Between the trimmed V and J ends, which lost 6 bases and 3 bases, there was a span of 11 bases. CDR3 in DNA: TGTGCCAGCAGCCTTAACGATAAAGAGACCCAGTACTTC. It encodes CASSLNDKETQYF.

This clonotype was recorded at least ten times. The gene calls are TRBV10-1 and TRBJ1-6; D is uncertain. The CDR3 is 14 residues long. The germline V gene encodes CDR1 WNHNN and CDR2 SYGVQD (reference sequence). The V end lost 0 bases, the J end lost 11 bases, and 11 bases lay between the germline ends. CDR3 loop: CASSESPQEAPLHF. In DNA, the CDR3 is TGCGCCAGCAGTGAGTCCCCCCAGGAGGCACCCCTCCACTTT.

This clonotype was seen repeatedly, ten times or more. The CDR3 loop is CASSLAGRYSYEQYF. In nucleotides, the CDR3 is TGTGCCAGCAGTTTGGCCGGACGATACTCCTACGAGCAGTACTTC. The chain employs TRBV12-3 or TRBV12-4 and TRBJ2-7; D call uncertain. CDR3 length equals 15 residues. V lost 3 bases to trimming and J lost 0 bases, with 12 bases between them.